This T cell receptor beta chain was sequenced during a study of metastatic and nonmetastatic thyroid tumors. Study-level information: Repertoire data that came from the blood and tumor or nodule tissue of malignant and benign thyroid patients were compared.

The table lists this clone with many counts. What it recognizes is unknown. Study outcomes and limitations: Significantly greater TCR beta diversity was reportedly found in malignant thyroid tumors than in benign nodules (in blood and tumor).

Germline lookup yields CDR1 DFQATT and CDR2 SNEGSKA (reference sequence). The V and J ends lost 6 bases and 1 base respectively, with 12 bases between them. The CDR3 runs 14 residues. Thyroid surgery was performed in patients who had received no treatment beforehand. Authors' analysis steps: Across clinicopathological groups, CDR3 differences served as the basis for building a distant-metastasis classifier for papillary thyroid cancer. MiXCR was used by TCRdb to re-call the PCR reads. TCRdb, not the original authors, processed these V and J calls. Of 20,000 to 25,000 clones listed, 13% are singletons.

V is TRBV20-1 and J is TRBJ2-2, with D perhaps given as TRBD1 or TRBD2 (5 bases each). This sequence originates from a female donor with papillary thyroid cancer or a benign thyroid nodule (not recorded which). Some clones in this sample may be carry-over from other donors' samples. The sequencing sample was made of blood. CDR3: CSATGPKNTGELFF. CDR3 DNA: TGCAGTGCAACGGGACCGAAGAACACCGGGGAGCTGTTTTTT.